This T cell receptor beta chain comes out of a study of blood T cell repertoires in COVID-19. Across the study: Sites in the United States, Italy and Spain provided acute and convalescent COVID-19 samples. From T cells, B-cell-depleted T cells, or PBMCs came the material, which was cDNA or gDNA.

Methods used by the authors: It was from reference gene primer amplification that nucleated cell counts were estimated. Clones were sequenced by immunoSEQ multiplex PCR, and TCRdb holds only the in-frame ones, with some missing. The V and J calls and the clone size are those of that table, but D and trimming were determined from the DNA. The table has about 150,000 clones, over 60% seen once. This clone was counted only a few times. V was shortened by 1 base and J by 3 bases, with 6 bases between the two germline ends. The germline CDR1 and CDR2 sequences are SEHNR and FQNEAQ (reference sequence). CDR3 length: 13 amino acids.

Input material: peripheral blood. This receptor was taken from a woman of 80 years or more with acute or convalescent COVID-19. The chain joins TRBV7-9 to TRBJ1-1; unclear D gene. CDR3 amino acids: CASSLVTDTEAFF. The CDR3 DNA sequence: TGTGCCAGCAGCTTAGTTACAGACACTGAAGCTTTCTTT.